This TCR beta chain was documented in a study of blood T cell repertoires in COVID-19. The CDR3 totals 14 residues. The method was immunoSEQ multiplex PCR; TCRdb's version includes in-frame clones alone and lacks a portion of them. Among some 190,000 clones listed, 70% to 85% were seen once. Material for sequencing was peripheral blood. This TCR derives from a woman between 50 and 59 years old with acute or convalescent COVID-19. This chain uses TRBV21-1 with TRBJ1-5. TRBV21-1 is annotated as a pseudogene. The CDR3 here is CASSKLGGYQPQHF. Here the CDR3 DNA reads TGTGCCAGCAGCAAATTGGGAGGGTATCAGCCCCAGCATTTT.